These 20 T cell receptor beta chains were all obtained from the same sample, sequenced in a study of blood T cells in healthy people across ages. Next came a second PCR, run for about 7 to 12 cycles, which used a sample-barcoded 5' primer along with a J-beta primer mix. TCRdb re-called the 5' RACE reads through MiXCR, storing one row per CDR3 protein. Of around 1.5 million distinct CDR3 sequences in the sample, approximately 42% were seen once. The source material was blood. These receptors all stem from a woman aged 18-29 years in good health.

This clonotype was seen more than once but under ten times. J is TRBJ1-2 and V is TRBV29-1; D possibly corresponds to TRBD1 (5 bases). From germline, CDR1 is SQVTM and CDR2 ANQGSEA. The ends were cut back, 7 bases at V and 4 bases at J, with 13 bases in the middle. The CDR3 spans 12 residues. The CDR3 here is CSAAGRTYGYTF. CDR3 nucleotide sequence: TGCAGCGCCGCGGGACGGACCTATGGCTACACCTTC.

The chain couples TRBV27 to TRBJ1-5; 11 nucleotides match TRBD1. J gave up 5 bases and V 5 bases, and 14 bases lay outside the gene matches. The CDR3 runs to 18 residues. Germline V gene sequence: CDR1 MNHEY, CDR2 SMNVEV (reference sequence). CDR3 sequence reads: CASSLRWTGGRWYQPQHF. Here the CDR3 DNA reads TGTGCCAGCAGTCTCCGTTGGACAGGGGGCAGATGGTATCAGCCCCAGCATTTT.

This clonotype occurred a few times. The CDR3 DNA follows: TGCGCCAGCAGCAAAACAGGATTTAGCTACGAGCAGTACTTC. It is translated as CASSKTGFSYEQYF. The rearrangement joins TRBV5-1 to TRBJ2-7, with a possible D match to TRBD1 (5 bases). Trimming cost V 4 bases and J 3 bases, with 14 bases left between them. The CDR3 covers 14 residues. The germline CDR1 and CDR2 sequences are SGHRS and YFSETQ.

J is TRBJ1-5 and V is TRBV12-3 or TRBV12-4, with 8 bases that match TRBD1. The CDR3 contains 14 residues. The V gene end was trimmed by 5 bases and the J gene end by 4 bases; junction bases not matched to a gene: 4. The CDR3 region is CASSPGGPNQPQHF. CDR3 DNA sequence: TGTGCCAGCAGTCCAGGGGGCCCGAATCAGCCCCAGCATTTT.

This sequence joins TRBV20-1 and TRBJ2-5; 11 bases are shared with TRBD2. Germline CDR1 DFQATT, CDR2 SNEGSKA (reference sequence). CDR3 length: 14 amino acids. V was pared by 6 bases and J by 11 bases, with 14 bases of the junction left unmatched. The CDR3 DNA sequence: TGCAGTGCCGAGACTGGGACTAGCGGCTATGAGCAGTACTTC. It is translated as CSAETGTSGYEQYF.

The rearrangement uses TRBV6-1 and TRBJ1-1, with a weak D call TRBD1 (6 bases). The CDR3 loop spans 17 amino acids. The germline CDR1 and CDR2 sequences are MNHNS and SASEGT. The germline V and J ends were trimmed by 7 bases and 0 bases, with 21 bases remaining between them. As DNA, the CDR3 is TGTGCCAGCACACGCGGTCAGGGGCGATTCATGAACACTGAAGCTTTCTTT. Its translation: CASTRGQGRFMNTEAFF.

The V gene is TRBV6-1, the J gene TRBJ2-3; the D is unclear. The CDR3 has 12 amino acids. Trimming shortened V by 4 bases and J by 2 bases, and 4 bases separated the two germline ends. Germline loops: CDR1 MNHNS, CDR2 SASEGT. The CDR3 protein is CASSVHTDTQYF. CDR3 nucleotide sequence: TGTGCCAGCAGTGTCCACACAGATACGCAGTATTTT.

This clonotype was counted between two and nine times. The rearrangement joins TRBV4-1 to TRBJ2-4; a weak D match, TRBD2 (5 bases). The CDR3 consists of 15 residues. V was trimmed by 1 base and J by 13 bases, leaving 20 bases between them. Germline V gives CDR1 MGHRA, CDR2 YSYEKL. CDR3 sequence (DNA): TGCGCCAGCAGCCAAGGATTGATTAGCGAGGCGGAGCAGTACTTC. Its protein is CASSQGLISEAEQYF.

The V call is TRBV6-1, the J call TRBJ2-1; D is uncertain. The CDR3 runs to 14 residues. Germline V gene lookup returns CDR1 MNHNS and CDR2 SASEGT. V lost 5 bases, J lost 1 base, and 9 bases lay in between. Written as DNA, the CDR3 is TGTGCCAGCAGTCCTCACCCTTCCTACAATGAGCAGTTCTTC. Residues: CASSPHPSYNEQFF.

Regarding this clonotype: This may be a read error: a much more frequent sequence differs by one nucleotide. The chain carries TRBV3-1 and TRBJ2-5, with D unresolved. The ends were cut back, 1 base at V and 11 bases at J, with 17 bases in the middle. CDR3 size: 14 residues. Germline lookup yields CDR1 LGHDT and CDR2 YNNKEL (reference sequence). The CDR3 protein is CASSQGVPGDEQYF. Written as DNA, the CDR3 is TGTGCCAGCAGCCAAGGGGTTCCTGGGGATGAGCAGTACTTC.

The chain combines TRBV7-9 with TRBJ2-5; 13 nucleotides match TRBD2. CDR1 and CDR2 (germline): SEHNR, FQNEAQ (reference sequence). With V trimmed by 5 bases and J by 11 bases, 11 bases remained unmatched. The CDR3 consists of 15 residues. The CDR3: CASSLLAGGKNEQYF. The CDR3 DNA reads as TGTGCCAGCAGCCTACTAGCGGGGGGGAAGAATGAGCAGTACTTC.

This clonotype was detected only a few times. The chain couples TRBV9 to TRBJ2-1, with 11 bases identical to TRBD1. CDR1 and CDR2 (germline): SGDLS, YYNGEE. The CDR3 runs 13 residues. The V segment lost 7 bases and the J segment 6 bases; nucleotides outside the gene matches: 3. CDR3 sequence: CASGQGAGNEQFF. CDR3 nucleotides: TGTGCCAGCGGACAGGGGGCAGGCAATGAGCAGTTCTTC.

CDR3 sequence reads: CASSWAYEAFF. CDR3 in DNA: TGTGCCAGCAGTTGGGCTTATGAAGCTTTCTTT. V is TRBV6-2 or TRBV6-3 and J is TRBJ1-1, with unresolved D. Germline V gene data show CDR1 as MNHEY and CDR2 as SVGEGT. V was shortened by 4 bases and J by 7 bases, with 7 bases between the two germline ends. The CDR3 totals 11 residues.

Regarding this clonotype: A junction boundary mismatches the germline segment, possibly from a read error. CDR3 sequence (DNA): TGCGGTGCTAGAGCGCCGGGACAGGGCGACTATGGCTACACCTTC. Its translation is CGARAPGQGDYGYTF. V and J are TRBV20-1 and TRBJ1-2, with 9 bases matching TRBD1. This CDR3 has 15 amino acids. Germline V CDR1 and CDR2: DFQATT, SNEGSKA (reference sequence).

The J gene is TRBJ2-6, the V gene TRBV6-1, with D unresolved. This CDR3 region has 15 residues. V lost 6 bases and J lost 0, with 9 bases in between. CDR1 is MNHNS, CDR2 SASEGT, per germline. DNA of the CDR3: TGTGCCAGCAGATTCGGCGACTCTGGGGCCAACGTCCTGACTTTC. Protein: CASRFGDSGANVLTF.

The V call is TRBV14, the J call TRBJ2-1, with a tentative D call TRBD2 (6 bases). The CDR3 runs 15 residues. Germline V gives CDR1 SGHDN, CDR2 FVKESK. Trimming cost V 4 bases and J 7 bases, with 17 bases left between them. The DNA of the CDR3 is TGTGCCAGCAGCCCAGTTAAGGATGCGGGGAATGAGCAGTTCTTC. Translating it yields CASSPVKDAGNEQFF.

This clonotype was recorded at least ten times. The chain links TRBV5-1 to TRBJ2-1, with TRBD1 matching over 10 bases. This CDR3 has 15 amino acids. Trimming cost V 0 bases and J 6 bases; bases outside gene matches: 3. Germline V gene sequence: CDR1 SGHRS, CDR2 YFSETQ. The CDR3 here is CASSLATGGFNEQFF. CDR3 DNA sequence: TGCGCCAGCAGCTTGGCGACAGGGGGCTTCAATGAGCAGTTCTTC.

A few counts support this clonotype. This rearrangement joins TRBV9 to TRBJ1-2; 7 bases are shared with TRBD1. Trimming took 2 bases from V and 1 from J; bases not matched to a gene: 8. The CDR3 is made up of 16 amino acids. Per the germline V gene, CDR1 is SGDLS and CDR2 is YYNGEE. The DNA of the CDR3 is TGTGCCAGCAGCGTGTCAGGGGGGCTGGGTAACTATGGCTACACCTTC. The encoded protein is CASSVSGGLGNYGYTF.

The chain recombines TRBV20-1 with TRBJ1-2; D uncertain. The germline V gene has CDR1 DFQATT and CDR2 SNEGSKA (reference sequence). CDR3 length: 14 amino acids. Trimming removed 0 bases from V and 2 bases from J, with 10 bases in between. The CDR3 sequence is CSARDPDGNYGYTF. CDR3 nucleotides: TGCAGTGCTAGAGATCCCGATGGCAACTATGGCTACACCTTC.

This clonotype has only a few counts. J is TRBJ2-1 and V is TRBV20-1; TRBD2 aligns across 11 bases. The CDR3 runs to 15 residues. Trimming took 4 bases from V and 4 from J; bases not matched to a gene: 6. Per the germline V gene, CDR1 is DFQATT and CDR2 is SNEGSKA (reference sequence). This chain's CDR3 is CSAKTGTSGYNEQFF. CDR3 sequence (DNA): TGCAGTGCTAAGACCGGGACTAGCGGTTACAATGAGCAGTTCTTC.